Below are 12 T cell receptor beta chains sequenced from a single sample in a study of vaccination effects on CD4 cells after COVID-19. The method was immunoSEQ multiplex PCR; TCRdb's version includes in-frame clones alone and lacks a portion of them. Here the sample spans 20,000 to 25,000 clones, around 81% being singletons. Within the ViraFEST assay, antigen-specific CD4+ T cells underwent expansion with viral peptide pools prior to sequencing. Cells that had been cultured for 10 days were the source of isolated CD4+ T cells. Two doses of either BNT162b2 or mRNA-1273 were given to each participant. No antigens are known for them. Specimen: CD4+ T cells from PBMCs cultured with SARS-CoV-2 spike peptides, collected after COVID-19 vaccination. These receptor sequences come from a human donor who received a COVID-19 vaccine. Some clones in this sample may be carry-over from other donors' samples.

The rearrangement uses TRBV6-2 or TRBV6-3 and TRBJ2-7, with TRBD1 matching over 7 bases. This CDR3 is built from 13 residues. Trimming at V came to 2 bases and at J to 5 bases, leaving 3 bases not matched to a gene. In germline, CDR1 is MNHEY, CDR2 SVGEGT. CDR3 amino acids: CASSYGQADEQYV. The CDR3, as DNA: TGTGCCAGCAGTTACGGACAGGCGGACGAGCAGTACGTC.

This chain links TRBV15 with TRBJ1-2; D unresolved. V lost 3 bases and J lost 8, with 7 bases in between. This CDR3 comprises 11 residues. In germline, CDR1 is LNHNV, CDR2 YYDKDF (reference sequence). Here the CDR3 reads CATSRLGGYTF. CDR3 in DNA: TGTGCCACCAGCAGGTTGGGGGGCTACACCTTC.

The V and J genes are TRBV2 and TRBJ2-2; 8 bases fit TRBD1. The CDR3 covers 14 residues. The V and J ends lost 6 bases and 6 bases, in that order; junction bases with no gene match: 6. Germline-derived CDR1 and CDR2 are SNHLY and FYNNEI. The CDR3: CASSGQGRAGELFF. The CDR3, as DNA: TGTGCCAGCAGCGGACAGGGAAGGGCCGGGGAGCTGTTTTTT.

This chain joins TRBV5-1 and TRBJ2-6; either TRBD1 or TRBD2 may supply D (5 bases each). Deletions cut 4 bases from V and 0 bases from J, with 11 bases between. Germline V gene sequence: CDR1 SGHRS, CDR2 YFSETQ. There are 16 residues in the CDR3. The CDR3 DNA reads TGCGCCAGCAGCCCCGAGGGGAGCTCTGGGGCCAACGTCCTGACTTTC. Translation: CASSPEGSSGANVLTF.

The gene calls are TRBV18 and TRBJ2-2; 7 positions match TRBD1. With V trimmed by 2 bases and J by 5 bases, 5 bases remained unmatched. This CDR3 is 15 amino acids long. Germline assignment: CDR1 KGHSH and CDR2 LQKENI. The CDR3 here is CASSPRGPATGELFF. CDR3 DNA: TGTGCCAGCTCACCAAGGGGGCCTGCTACCGGGGAGCTGTTTTTT.

CDR3 protein: CASSVSSGGLDTQYF. The CDR3 coding sequence is TGCGCCAGCAGTGTTTCTAGCGGGGGATTGGATACGCAGTATTTT. This chain joins TRBV10-2 and TRBJ2-3; TRBD2 matches 10 bases. The CDR3 extends over 15 amino acids. V trimming: 4 bases; J trimming: 6 bases; junction bases outside the gene matches: 7. Per the germline V gene, CDR1 is WSHSY and CDR2 is SAAADI.

Note on this clone: Other DNA sequences from this sample encode an identical CDR3 as well. CDR3 DNA: TGCGCCAGCAGCTTGGTGCCGGGATCCTACGAGCAGTACGTC. Protein sequence: CASSLVPGSYEQYV. The gene calls are TRBV5-1 and TRBJ2-7; tentatively, D is TRBD2 (5 bases). This CDR3 region has 14 residues. Germline V CDR1 and CDR2: SGHRS, YFSETQ. V lost 0 bases and J 1 base, leaving 8 bases between the germline ends.

The sample holds a few counts of this clone. The V gene is TRBV6-5, the J gene TRBJ1-2, with D unresolved. Trimming cost V 2 bases and J 4 bases, with 11 bases left between them. The CDR3 length is 14 residues. Germline CDR1 and CDR2: MNHEY and SVGAGI. CDR3 protein: CASSYSGGSYGYTF. The CDR3 region has the DNA TGTGCCAGCAGTTACAGCGGCGGATCCTATGGCTACACCTTC.

The chain is built from TRBV28 and TRBJ2-7; 7 positions match TRBD1. Germline V gives CDR1 MDHEN, CDR2 SYDVKM. V lost 0 bases, J lost 3 bases, and 2 bases stayed unmatched. CDR3 length: 14 amino acids. This CDR3 reads CASSLWSGGYEQYV. In DNA, the CDR3 is TGTGCCAGCAGTTTATGGTCAGGGGGCTACGAGCAGTACGTC.

The rearrangement joins TRBV6-6 to TRBJ1-6; D gene uncertain. This CDR3 is built from 14 residues. V was pared by 7 bases and J by 3 bases, with 10 bases between. CDR1 is MNHNY, CDR2 SVGAGI, per germline (reference sequence). CDR3 DNA: TGTGCCAGCAACCCCCGGGACTATAATTCACCCCTCCACTTT. It is translated as CASNPRDYNSPLHF.

The rearrangement links TRBV7-3 to TRBJ2-5, with 7 bases lining up with TRBD1. The CDR3 totals 15 residues. Trimming at V came to 2 bases and at J to 0 bases, leaving 3 bases not matched to a gene. CDR1 is SGHTA, CDR2 FQGTGA, per germline. The CDR3 bases are TGTGCCAGCAGCTTATACGGGACAGACCAAGAGACCCAGTACTTC. Translated, it gives CASSLYGTDQETQYF.

The rearrangement joins TRBV14 to TRBJ2-5; D is possibly TRBD1 (5 bases). V dropped 5 bases and J dropped 0 bases, with 16 bases sitting between them. Germline CDR1 and CDR2: SGHDN and FVKESK. CDR3 size: 16 residues. The CDR3 protein is CASSSGWQAYQETQYF. CDR3 DNA: TGTGCCAGCAGCTCAGGGTGGCAGGCGTACCAAGAGACCCAGTACTTC.